This TCR beta chain stems from a study of T cells in Graves' hyperthyroidism and ophthalmopathy. The wider study: Peripheral blood sampling occurred at initial diagnosis, before any treatment.

From germline, CDR1 is DFQATT and CDR2 SNEGSKA (reference sequence). Trimming took 5 bases from V and 2 from J; bases not matched to a gene: 4. The CDR3 totals 14 residues. An approximately 10 ml volume of fresh peripheral blood provided the PBMCs. Amplification targeted TCR beta CDR3 regions from RNA transcripts. The TCR CDR3 first-round RT-PCR relied on the HTBI primer set. TCRdb independently ran MiXCR on the multiplex PCR reads; one entry per CDR3 protein. The repertoire holds about 500,000 distinct CDR3 sequences, approximately 17% seen once, with approximately 16% in the top ten. Material for sequencing was blood. This chain links TRBV20-1 with TRBJ2-2, with TRBD1 identical over 8 bases. The TCR originated in a woman aged 18 to 35 with Graves' ophthalmopathy. In DNA form, the CDR3 reads TGCAGTGCTCCTGACAGGGGCAACACCGGGGAGCTGTTTTTT. Protein sequence: CSAPDRGNTGELFF.